This TCR beta chain was recorded in a study of cytomegalovirus exposure and HLA in healthy donors. Study-level information: Among the roughly 430 genotyped donors, approximately 80% were placed in the Caucasian-associated ancestry cluster.

Primers: 60 Vbeta forward and 13 Jbeta reverse. Clones were read by immunoSEQ multiplex PCR, and TCRdb kept only the in-frame ones, dropping some. The table includes just over 65,000 clones, around four fifths detected once. V dropped 5 bases and J dropped 2; count of bases not matched to a gene: 4. The CDR3 has 15 amino acids. Germline V gene data show CDR1 as SGHAT and CDR2 as FQNNGV. The receptor was isolated from a human donor in good health. The chain has TRBV11-2 and TRBJ1-1; 11 positions agree with TRBD1. Source material: PBMCs. The CDR3 coding sequence is TGTGCCAGCAGCCCAAGGACAGGGGGCAACACTGAAGCTTTCTTT. Residues: CASSPRTGGNTEAFF.